This entry lists 12 T cell receptor beta chains sequenced from one sample in a study of pediatric ulcerative colitis. Assay: immunoSEQ multiplex PCR; the TCRdb copy retains only in-frame clones and omits some. The sample has over 30,000 clones; 81% are singletons. The rectum was sampled with one to two pinch biopsies at colonoscopy. The sequenced material came from gut tissue. The receptors were gathered from a boy between 5 and 17 years old with mild ulcerative colitis.

The chain joins TRBV5-6 to TRBJ1-1, with D hard to call. V dropped 1 base and J dropped 0 bases, with 4 bases sitting between them. Looked up from germline, CDR1 is SGHDT and CDR2 is YYEEEE. The CDR3 spans 13 residues. In DNA, the CDR3 is TGTGCCAGCAGCTTGCAGATGAACACTGAAGCTTTCTTT. It yields the protein CASSLQMNTEAFF.

J is TRBJ1-4 and V is TRBV19, with unresolved D. The germline gives CDR1 LNHDA, CDR2 SQIVND (reference sequence). The length of the CDR3 is 14 residues. V was pared by 4 bases and J by 0 bases, with 6 bases between. The CDR3 loop reads CASSKRATNEKLFF. In DNA form, the CDR3 reads TGTGCCAGTAGTAAGCGTGCAACTAATGAAAAACTGTTTTTT.

This chain connects TRBV30 to TRBJ1-4, with D tentatively TRBD1 (6 bases). V was pared by 0 bases and J by 6 bases, with 14 bases between. Per the germline V gene, CDR1 is GTSNPN and CDR2 is SVGIG (reference sequence). There are 15 residues in the CDR3. The CDR3 sequence is CAWSVLIGGDEKLFF. The CDR3, as DNA: TGTGCCTGGAGTGTACTCATAGGGGGGGATGAAAAACTGTTTTTT.

This clone has a handful of counts. The CDR3 DNA is TGCGCCAGCAGCTACCACGAGGGCTACGAGCAGTACTTC. It yields the protein CASSYHEGYEQYF. The chain uses TRBV4-1 and TRBJ2-7, with a weak D call TRBD2 (5 bases). CDR1 MGHRA and CDR2 YSYEKL come from the germline V gene. V shed 5 bases and J shed 3 bases, with 11 bases lying between them. The CDR3 extends over 13 amino acids.

This chain uses TRBV6-1 with TRBJ1-1, with 10 positions matching TRBD1. V lost 7 bases to trimming and J lost 8 bases; unmatched junction nucleotides: 7. The CDR3 consists of 13 residues. The V gene's germline CDR1 is MNHNS and CDR2 SASEGT. The CDR3 reads CASKIGTGDEAFF. The CDR3 coding sequence is TGTGCCAGCAAGATCGGGACAGGGGACGAAGCTTTCTTT.

This chain uses TRBV10-3 with TRBJ1-2; 10 nucleotides line up with TRBD1. After removal of 10 bases from V and 4 bases from J, the junction contained 6 bases not matched to a gene. Germline V CDR1 and CDR2: ENHRY, SYGVKD. This CDR3 comprises 13 residues. This CDR3 is CATGQGEPYGYTF. The CDR3 nucleotides are TGTGCCACAGGACAGGGGGAACCCTATGGCTACACCTTC.

Details on this clone: The junction shows a germline mismatch at one end, possibly a read error. The chain links TRBV5-4 to TRBJ1-1; TRBD1 matches 7 bases. The CDR3 length is 15 residues. Germline V lookup: CDR1 SGHNT, CDR2 YYREEE (reference sequence). The CDR3 reads CASSQSTGMNTEAFF. The CDR3 DNA reads TGTGCCAGCAGCCAATCGACAGGGATGAATACTGAAGCTTTCTTT.

V usage is TRBV7-8 and J usage is TRBJ2-1; 12 bases align to TRBD2. CDR1 is SGHVS and CDR2 is FQNEAQ in the germline V gene. The CDR3 consists of 15 residues. Trimming removed 5 bases from V and 5 bases from J; junction bases left unmatched: 4. The CDR3 DNA reads as TGTGCCAGCAGCCCGTGGACTAGCGGGGACAATGAGCAGTTCTTC. Residues: CASSPWTSGDNEQFF.

V gene TRBV11-2 combines with J gene TRBJ2-7; 9 nucleotides line up with TRBD1. This CDR3 comprises 16 residues. Germline trimming cut 1 base from V and 2 bases from J; bases unmatched to any gene: 6. Germline CDR1 SGHAT, CDR2 FQNNGV. In DNA form, the CDR3 reads TGTGCCAGCAGCTTAGTTTTCGGACAGGGGACCTACGAGCAGTACTTC. Translation: CASSLVFGQGTYEQYF.

The V gene is TRBV4-2, the J gene TRBJ2-7; the match to TRBD2 covers 12 bases. CDR1 LGHNA and CDR2 YNFKEQ come from the germline V gene. The CDR3 totals 18 residues. J lost 2 bases, V lost 6 bases, and 14 bases had no gene match. Written as DNA, the CDR3 is TGTGCCAGCAGTCGTCAACTAGCGGGGGGCACCCAAGCCTACGAGCAGTACTTC. Amino acids: CASSRQLAGGTQAYEQYF.

This sequence joins TRBV30 and TRBJ2-7; 8 bases map to TRBD1. The CDR3 sequence is 16 residues long. Germline V gene sequence: CDR1 GTSNPN, CDR2 SVGIG (reference sequence). V lost 3 bases and J lost 2; bases outside the gene matches: 12. CDR3 in amino acids: CAWRSDRAPFPYEQYF. DNA for the CDR3: TGTGCCTGGAGATCGGACAGGGCCCCTTTTCCCTACGAGCAGTACTTC.

The chain combines TRBV4-2 with TRBJ2-2, with D perhaps TRBD2 (7 bases). CDR3 length equals 15 residues. Trimming removed 2 bases at V and 6 bases at J, with 13 bases between. Germline V gives CDR1 LGHNA, CDR2 YNFKEQ. This CDR3 is CASSQRTRGAGELFF. The CDR3 DNA is TGTGCCAGCAGCCAACGGACTAGGGGGGCCGGGGAGCTGTTTTTT.